The next 27 T cell receptor beta chains were all read from a single sample in a study of spatial heterogeneity in lung cancer (dated by TCRdb to between 2018 and 2021). The intended sense of this specimen's time point label: blood at routine non-recurrence follow-up after resection. For TCR sequencing, whole RNA was extracted from tumor and nontumor lung tissue, or from cryopreserved PBMC samples, and no cell sorting was done. The method was 5' RACE. Data came from a NextSeq 500. TCRdb redid the processing of the public reads, applying fastp at Q25 and MiXCR, and retained in-frame beta chains. Each entry merges the rows of one CDR3 protein and shows their most common DNA and genes. The sample includes under 150,000 distinct CDR3 sequences, with more than 10% observed a single time. The ten top clones hold about 15% of the sample. Sequences were derived from PBMCs, sampled at follow-up. The receptor source for this set is a male donor with early-stage non-small cell lung cancer.

A few counts support this clonotype. V and J are TRBV7-2 and TRBJ1-5; 7 nucleotides align to TRBD1. CDR3 length equals 14 residues. Losses at the gene ends were 10 bases for V and 4 bases for J; bases not matched to a gene: 10. Germline loops: CDR1 SGHTA, CDR2 FQGNSA. The CDR3 nucleotides read TGTGCCATACCGCTCGGGACAGTTAATCAGCCCCAGCATTTT. Its protein product is CAIPLGTVNQPQHF.

The V and J genes are TRBV19 and TRBJ1-2; 9 bases are a match to TRBD1. The germline gives CDR1 LNHDA, CDR2 SQIVND (reference sequence). This CDR3 is 19 amino acids long. With V trimmed by 4 bases and J by 2 bases, 17 bases remained unmatched. The CDR3 DNA reads as TGTGCCAGTAGTAGCTCCGGGACAGGGAATCGGAAATCCAACTATGGCTACACCTTC. Protein product: CASSSSGTGNRKSNYGYTF.

This clonotype was seen repeatedly, ten times or more. The V call is TRBV2, the J call TRBJ1-5; 7 nucleotides line up with TRBD1. The CDR3 runs 15 residues. CDR1 is SNHLY and CDR2 is FYNNEI in the germline V gene. V shed 5 bases and J 4 bases; nucleotides not matched to a gene: 8. CDR3 nucleotide sequence: TGTGCCAGCAGTTCATCGACAGGGTTTAATCAGCCCCAGCATTTT. Its protein product is CASSSSTGFNQPQHF.

This clonotype has at least ten counts. This chain uses TRBV5-1 with TRBJ1-1; D remains ambiguous. V lost 4 bases and J lost 4, with 5 bases in between. From germline, CDR1 is SGHRS and CDR2 YFSETQ. This CDR3 is 11 amino acids long. CDR3 sequence reads: CASSTSTEAFF. The DNA of the CDR3 is TGCGCCAGCAGCACATCCACTGAAGCTTTCTTT.

This clonotype was counted a few times. The chain carries TRBV4-3 and TRBJ2-7; TRBD2 agrees at 7 bases. V dropped 0 bases and J dropped 5; count of bases not matched to a gene: 10. The CDR3 length is 16 residues. Germline CDR1 LGHNA, CDR2 YSLEER. DNA for the CDR3: TGCGCCAGCAGCCAAGATTGGGCTAGCGGTAGCAACGAGCAGTACTTC. It encodes CASSQDWASGSNEQYF.

This chain links TRBV11-1 with TRBJ2-1; D ambiguous. The V end was cut by 0 bases, the J end by 3 bases, with 9 bases between. Germline values: CDR1 SGHAT, CDR2 FQDESV (reference sequence). This CDR3 region has 15 residues. In DNA form, the CDR3 reads TGTGCCAGCAGCTTAGCTGGCGCAGGCTACAATGAGCAGTTCTTC. This translates into CASSLAGAGYNEQFF.

This clonotype was seen ten or more times. The gene calls are TRBV7-2 and TRBJ2-3; 7 bases map to TRBD2. This CDR3 is 14 amino acids long. Looked up from germline, CDR1 is SGHTA and CDR2 is FQGNSA. V lost 5 bases, J lost 2 bases, and 4 bases stayed unmatched. The DNA of the CDR3 is TGTGCCAGCAGCATGGGGGGGGACACAGATACGCAGTATTTT. It specifies CASSMGGDTDTQYF.

This clonotype was detected ten times or more. The rearrangement links TRBV29-1 to TRBJ2-1; 7 bases match TRBD1. Losses at the gene ends were 1 base for V and 3 bases for J; bases not matched to a gene: 3. The length of the CDR3 is 14 residues. Germline V gene sequence: CDR1 SQVTM, CDR2 ANQGSEA. The CDR3 here is CSVEAGGFYNEQFF. Here the CDR3 DNA reads TGCAGCGTTGAAGCAGGGGGTTTCTACAATGAGCAGTTCTTC.

The sample holds a few counts of this clonotype. The V call is TRBV6-2 or TRBV6-3, the J call TRBJ2-3, with no clear D. This CDR3 is 13 amino acids long. The V end lost 4 bases, the J end lost 3 bases, and 8 bases lay between the germline ends. Per the germline V gene, CDR1 is MNHEY and CDR2 is SVGEGT. The CDR3 region has the DNA TGTGCCAGCAGTTTTCTAGGAACAGATACGCAGTATTTT. This translates into CASSFLGTDTQYF.

The chain carries TRBV3-1 and TRBJ2-2; no definite D call. V was trimmed by 1 base and J by 1 base, leaving 10 bases between them. Per germline, CDR1 LGHDT and CDR2 YNNKEL (reference sequence). There are 16 residues in the CDR3. CDR3 protein: CASSQVLRRNTGELFF. CDR3 nucleotides: TGTGCCAGCAGCCAAGTCCTAAGGAGGAACACCGGGGAGCTGTTTTTT.

The V and J genes are TRBV24-1 and TRBJ2-3; D call uncertain. The V and J ends lost 6 bases and 2 bases respectively, with 11 bases between them. From germline, CDR1 is KGHDR and CDR2 SFDVKD. This CDR3 has 14 residues. The CDR3 DNA sequence: TGTGCCACCAGTCCTCCGGCCCTCACAGATACGCAGTATTTT. Amino acid sequence: CATSPPALTDTQYF.

This clonotype has more than one count but fewer than ten. The chain is built from TRBV18 and TRBJ2-5; the D gene is possibly TRBD2 (5 bases). Deletions cut 5 bases from V and 3 bases from J, with 10 bases between. The CDR3 loop spans 13 amino acids. Per the germline V gene, CDR1 is KGHSH and CDR2 is LQKENI. CDR3 sequence reads: CASSAGREETQYF. The CDR3 DNA follows: TGTGCCAGCTCAGCGGGCCGGGAAGAGACCCAGTACTTC.

The chain combines TRBV6-4 with TRBJ2-2; D possibly corresponds to TRBD2 (5 bases). The CDR3 runs to 15 residues. V gave up 2 bases and J gave up 0 bases, with 7 bases separating them. Germline V gives CDR1 MRHNA, CDR2 SNTAGT. The CDR3 nucleotides are TGTGCCAGCAGTGACACAGCGGCGAACACCGGGGAGCTGTTTTTT. Protein: CASSDTAANTGELFF.

The rearrangement links TRBV18 to TRBJ2-2; 8 bases agree with TRBD1. The V gene end was trimmed by 2 bases and the J gene end by 4 bases; junction bases not matched to a gene: 9. The CDR3 runs 17 residues. CDR1 KGHSH and CDR2 LQKENI come from the germline V gene. Written as DNA, the CDR3 is TGTGCCAGCTCACCATCGCACGGGACAGGCGGCACCGGGGAGCTGTTTTTT. Translation: CASSPSHGTGGTGELFF. The full variable domain, its missing parts supplied by reference TRBV18 and TRBJ2-2, is NAGVMQNPRHLVRRRGQEARLRCSPMKGHSHVYWYRQLPEEGLKFMVYLQKENIIDESGMPKERFSAEFPKEGPSILRIQQVVRGDSAAYFCASSPSHGTGGTGELFFGEGSRLTVL.

This clonotype came up many times. This chain links TRBV6-5 with TRBJ2-2; TRBD1 matches at 7 bases. CDR3 length equals 13 residues. V was clipped by 8 bases and J by 1 base; unmatched bases: 1. The germline V gene encodes CDR1 MNHEY and CDR2 SVGAGI. CDR3 DNA: TGTGCCAGCCGGACAGGGAACACCGGGGAGCTGTTTTTT. It encodes CASRTGNTGELFF.

This clonotype has a count of ten or more. The chain is built from TRBV29-1 and TRBJ2-5; 10 bases map to TRBD2. Germline-derived CDR1 and CDR2 are SQVTM and ANQGSEA. This CDR3 region has 12 residues. V shed 4 bases and J 4 bases; nucleotides not matched to a gene: 0. The DNA of the CDR3 is TGCAGCGTTGGACTAGCGGGAGAGACCCAGTACTTC. This translates into CSVGLAGETQYF.

This clonotype was detected only a few times. The chain joins TRBV20-1 to TRBJ2-7; TRBD1 matches at 9 bases. Germline assignment: CDR1 DFQATT and CDR2 SNEGSKA (reference sequence). This CDR3 is built from 15 residues. Trimming took 6 bases from V and 1 from J; bases not matched to a gene: 10. CDR3 DNA sequence: TGCAGTGCGGAAGAACCGGGACAGGGATCCTACGAGCAGTACTTC. It encodes CSAEEPGQGSYEQYF.

The genes are TRBV5-4 and TRBJ2-1, with D possibly TRBD2 on 7 matching bases. Germline CDR1 reads SGHNT; CDR2 reads YYREEE (reference sequence). V lost 2 bases to trimming and J lost 4 bases, with 13 bases between them. This CDR3 has 15 amino acids. This CDR3 reads CASSLSGGLYNEQFF. In DNA form, the CDR3 reads TGTGCCAGCAGCTTATCGGGGGGCCTGTACAATGAGCAGTTCTTC.

This clonotype came up many times. The V and J genes are TRBV24-1 and TRBJ1-5; D is perhaps TRBD1 (5 bases). From germline, CDR1 is KGHDR and CDR2 SFDVKD. V shed 3 bases and J shed 6 bases, with 14 bases lying between them. The CDR3 extends over 15 amino acids. The CDR3: CATSDHAGVGQPQHF. CDR3 nucleotide sequence: TGTGCCACCAGTGATCACGCGGGGGTCGGTCAGCCCCAGCATTTT.

CDR3 amino acids: CASSLQPPEAFF. For the CDR3, the DNA is TGTGCCAGCAGCTTACAGCCGCCTGAAGCTTTCTTT. The rearrangement links TRBV7-9 to TRBJ1-1; D remains unclear. CDR3 size: 12 residues. V lost 2 bases to trimming and J lost 6 bases, with 7 bases between them. The germline gives CDR1 SEHNR, CDR2 FQNEAQ (reference sequence).

This clonotype was seen repeatedly, ten times or more. For the CDR3, the DNA is TGCGCCAGCACCAGACAGTTTGCGGAGCCCCAGCATTTT. It encodes CASTRQFAEPQHF. The chain carries TRBV10-2 and TRBJ1-5; perhaps TRBD1 as D (5 bases). Germline CDR1 reads WSHSY; CDR2 reads SAAADI. The ends were cut back, 7 bases at V and 8 bases at J, with 15 bases in the middle. The CDR3 spans 13 residues.

In its sample, this clonotype was seen many times. This chain uses TRBV20-1 with TRBJ1-2; 7 bases are a match to TRBD1. The CDR3 has 11 amino acids. Germline loops: CDR1 DFQATT, CDR2 SNEGSKA (reference sequence). The V segment lost 6 bases and the J segment 10 bases; nucleotides outside the gene matches: 8. The CDR3, as DNA: TGCAGTGCACGGGACAGCAGCGTCTACACCTTC. Translating gives CSARDSSVYTF.

This clonotype was observed a few times. This rearrangement joins TRBV7-9 to TRBJ1-2; tentatively, D is TRBD1 (6 bases). The CDR3 is 15 residues long. The germline V gene has CDR1 SEHNR and CDR2 FQNEAQ (reference sequence). V lost 4 bases to trimming and J lost 3 bases, with 15 bases between them. CDR3 sequence: CASSSYRGADYGYTF. In DNA form, the CDR3 reads TGTGCCAGCAGCTCTTACCGGGGGGCGGACTATGGCTACACCTTC.

This clonotype was observed a handful of times. The rearrangement links TRBV6-2 or TRBV6-3 to TRBJ1-6, with D tentatively TRBD1 (5 bases). Trimming pared 2 bases from V and 5 bases from J, leaving 13 bases between. Germline loops: CDR1 MNHEY, CDR2 SVGEGT. The CDR3 is 16 amino acids. The CDR3 spells CASSYVGGENNSPLHF. The CDR3 bases are TGTGCCAGCAGTTACGTCGGGGGTGAAAATAATTCACCCCTCCACTTT.

V usage is TRBV6-6 and J usage is TRBJ2-7; possibly TRBD2 for D (6 bases). CDR3 length: 14 amino acids. Trimming shortened V by 2 bases and J by 2 bases, and 10 bases separated the two germline ends. Germline V gene lookup returns CDR1 MNHNY and CDR2 SVGAGI (reference sequence). The chain's CDR3 is CASSYDGGPYEQYF. CDR3 nucleotides: TGTGCCAGCAGTTACGACGGGGGACCCTACGAGCAGTACTTC.

The rearrangement uses TRBV24-1 and TRBJ1-2, with 8 bases that match TRBD1. The CDR3 totals 14 residues. Germline V CDR1 and CDR2: KGHDR, SFDVKD. With 4 bases clipped from V and 8 bases from J, the junction kept 8 bases outside the gene matches. This CDR3 reads CATSDRTGIGGYTF. CDR3 DNA: TGTGCCACCAGTGACCGGACAGGGATAGGCGGCTACACCTTC.

The chain employs TRBV20-1 and TRBJ1-4; maybe TRBD1 (5 bases). This CDR3 comprises 17 residues. The germline V and J ends were trimmed by 0 bases and 2 bases, with 16 bases remaining between them. Per germline, CDR1 DFQATT and CDR2 SNEGSKA (reference sequence). The CDR3 DNA follows: TGCAGTGCTAGAGATAGGGGCAGGTTCTCGACTAATGAAAAACTGTTTTTT. Translated, it gives CSARDRGRFSTNEKLFF.